These 9 T cell receptor beta chains share one sample of origin, sequenced in a study of blood T cell repertoires in COVID-19. Repertoires were generated with immunoSEQ multiplex PCR, while TCRdb's copy carries only in-frame clones and drops some. This table holds under 55,000 clones, over 75% found once. Sequenced sample: peripheral blood. The receptor set was obtained from a woman of 80 years or more with acute or convalescent COVID-19.

V gene TRBV19 combines with J gene TRBJ1-1; the D is unclear. CDR1 LNHDA and CDR2 SQIVND come from the germline V gene (reference sequence). Trimming cost V 3 bases and J 11 bases, with 16 bases left between them. The length of the CDR3 is 13 residues. CDR3 region: CASSIPGVGEAFF. The DNA for the CDR3 is TGTGCCAGTAGTATTCCCGGGGTGGGTGAGGCTTTCTTT.

V and J are TRBV27 and TRBJ1-1; 7 bases line up with TRBD1. V was pared by 5 bases and J by 4 bases, with 16 bases of the junction left unmatched. Germline V CDR1 and CDR2: MNHEY, SMNVEV (reference sequence). The CDR3 totals 17 residues. The CDR3 sequence: CASSPYGRQGLLTEAFF. In DNA, the CDR3 is TGTGCCAGCAGTCCATACGGAAGACAGGGTTTACTCACTGAAGCTTTCTTT.

V gene TRBV5-4 combines with J gene TRBJ1-4; 7 positions match TRBD1. V was clipped by 4 bases and J by 7 bases; unmatched bases: 7. Germline CDR1 reads SGHNT; CDR2 reads YYREEE (reference sequence). The CDR3 contains 14 residues. The CDR3 bases are TGTGCCAGCAGCAGATCAGGGGGTGGTGAAAAACTGTTTTTT. Encoded protein: CASSRSGGGEKLFF. The full variable domain, its missing parts supplied by reference TRBV5-4 and TRBJ1-4, is ETGVTQSPTHLIKTRGQQVTLRCSSQSGHNTVSWYQQALGQGPQFIFQYYREEENGRGNFPPRFSGLQFPNYSSELNVNALELDDSALYLCASSRSGGGEKLFFGSGTQLSVL.

This clone was seen a few times. The chain joins TRBV5-1 to TRBJ2-2, with 9 bases aligning to TRBD2. This CDR3 region has 16 residues. Germline V gene lookup returns CDR1 SGHRS and CDR2 YFSETQ. With 6 bases clipped from V and 5 bases from J, the junction kept 11 bases outside the gene matches. DNA for the CDR3: TGCGCCAGCATGGTCGATACGACTAGCGGTACCGGGGAGCTGTTTTTT. It encodes CASMVDTTSGTGELFF.

This rearrangement joins TRBV5-1 to TRBJ2-5, with D perhaps matching TRBD1 (6 bases). V was pared by 7 bases and J by 5 bases, with 9 bases between. CDR3 length: 11 residues. CDR1 and CDR2 (germline): SGHRS, YFSETQ. The CDR3 loop is CASVRGETQYF. DNA for the CDR3: TGCGCCAGCGTGAGGGGGGAGACCCAGTACTTC. Filled out from reference TRBV5-1 and TRBJ2-5, the complete variable domain reads KAGVTQTPRYLIKTRGQQVTLSCSPISGHRSVSWYQQTPGQGLQFLFEYFSETQRNKGNFPGRFSGRQFSNSRSEMNVSTLELGDSALYLCASVRGETQYFGPGTRLLVL.

As concerns this clone: The junction and the germline gene differ at one end; a read error may be behind it. The chain employs TRBV28 and TRBJ1-4, with 9 bases aligning to TRBD1. Germline V gene data show CDR1 as MDHEN and CDR2 as SYDVKM. The CDR3 extends over 12 amino acids. CDR3 bases: TGTGCGTCCGGGACAGGGTCGAATTTTCGCCATTTT. Its protein product is CASGTGSNFRHF.

This clone appeared once. The J gene is TRBJ2-7, the V gene TRBV7-2; 9 bases map to TRBD2. The J segment lost 3 bases and the V segment lost 5 bases, leaving 8 bases of the junction unmatched. CDR1 is SGHTA, CDR2 FQGNSA, per germline. This CDR3 comprises 15 residues. In nucleotides, the CDR3 is TGTGCCAGCAGCCGTAGGGTAGCGGGGGTCTACGAGCAGTACTTC. Translated, it gives CASSRRVAGVYEQYF.

This clone was counted a few times. The junction does not match germline at one end; this may be a read error. The chain has TRBV6-1 and TRBJ2-1, with 8 bases matching TRBD2. Germline loops: CDR1 MNHNS, CDR2 SASEGT. The CDR3 extends over 12 amino acids. The CDR3 DNA sequence: TGTGCCAGCAGTGAAGAAGGGACTAGGCCGGTCTTC. Protein product: CASSEEGTRPVF.

The chain is built from TRBV6-4 and TRBJ2-2; 8 bases line up with TRBD1. Germline assignment: CDR1 MRHNA and CDR2 SNTAGT. This CDR3 is built from 17 residues. After removal of 6 bases from V and 0 bases from J, the junction contained 9 bases not matched to a gene. The CDR3 bases are TGTGCCAGCAGCCCCATAGGACAGGGCTCGAACACCGGGGAGCTGTTTTTT. This sequence encodes CASSPIGQGSNTGELFF.